Below are 19 T cell receptor beta chains sequenced from a single sample in a study of cytomegalovirus exposure and HLA in healthy donors. The PCR employed 60 Vbeta primers together with 13 Jbeta primers. Method: immunoSEQ multiplex PCR; TCRdb's copy keeps in-frame clones and lacks some. The data hold 55,000 to 70,000 clones, with around 80% observed a single time. Source material: PBMCs. These receptors were collected from a male donor in good health and CMV-seronegative.

The chain is built from TRBV15 and TRBJ2-7; 7 bases line up with TRBD1. The CDR3 spans 14 residues. J lost 2 bases, V lost 1 base, and 2 bases had no gene match. Germline loops: CDR1 LNHNV, CDR2 YYDKDF (reference sequence). CDR3 nucleotide sequence: TGTGCCACCAGCAGAGGAACAGGGGCCTACGAGCAGTACTTC. Translated, it gives CATSRGTGAYEQYF. Complete variable domain (other parts from reference TRBV15 and TRBJ2-7): DAMVIQNPRYQVTQFGKPVTLSCSQTLNHNVMYWYQQKSSQAPKLLFHYYDKDFNNEADTPDNFQSRRPNTSFCFLDIRSPGLGDTAMYLCATSRGTGAYEQYFGPGTRLTVT.

V is TRBV29-1 and J is TRBJ2-5; weak D call: TRBD1 (6 bases). The V gene lost 6 bases and the J gene lost 6 bases, with 20 bases spanning the gap. The CDR3 spans 14 residues. The germline V gene encodes CDR1 SQVTM and CDR2 ANQGSEA. CDR3 protein: CSVHPQGPYKTQYF. The CDR3 DNA follows: TGCAGCGTCCATCCCCAGGGGCCCTATAAGACCCAGTACTTC.

V is TRBV29-1 and J is TRBJ2-4, with TRBD1 as a possible D gene (5 bases). This CDR3 is 15 amino acids long. V dropped 7 bases and J dropped 8 bases, with 24 bases sitting between them. Germline V lookup: CDR1 SQVTM, CDR2 ANQGSEA. CDR3 coding DNA: TGCAGCGGGTGGGGTCTCGAAACAGGAGAGGACATTCAGTACTTC. This sequence encodes CSGWGLETGEDIQYF.

The V gene is TRBV11-2, the J gene TRBJ2-3, with a weak D call TRBD2 (5 bases). CDR3 length: 16 residues. Germline V lookup: CDR1 SGHAT, CDR2 FQNNGV. V was trimmed by 1 base and J by 0 bases, leaving 11 bases between them. The CDR3 DNA reads as TGTGCCAGCAGCTTAGTGGGTAGCGCTAGCACAGATACGCAGTATTTT. Protein product: CASSLVGSASTDTQYF.

The chain carries TRBV15 and TRBJ1-2; D gene unclear. V lost 0 bases, J lost 0 bases, and 8 bases lay in between. CDR3 length: 15 residues. Germline CDR1 and CDR2: LNHNV and YYDKDF (reference sequence). The CDR3 DNA reads as TGTGCCACCAGCAGAGATTTGGTAGCTAACTATGGCTACACCTTC. This gives the protein CATSRDLVANYGYTF.

The V gene is TRBV29-1, the J gene TRBJ1-1; 7 bases fit TRBD1. Germline V gives CDR1 SQVTM, CDR2 ANQGSEA. Trimming took 6 bases from V and 8 from J; bases not matched to a gene: 3. This CDR3 contains 10 residues. DNA of the CDR3: TGCAGCGTCTTGACAGGGGAAGCTTTCTTT. Amino acids: CSVLTGEAFF.

The chain's CDR3 is CASSKGLPQGYGYTF. The CDR3 region has the DNA TGTGCCAGCAGCAAGGGACTCCCTCAGGGCTATGGCTACACCTTC. V is TRBV7-2 and J is TRBJ1-2; D might be TRBD1 (5 bases). The CDR3 covers 15 residues. CDR1 is SGHTA, CDR2 FQGNSA, per germline. Trimming took 5 bases from V and 4 from J, leaving 17 bases between them.

The chain couples TRBV6-5 to TRBJ1-1; 8 bases fit TRBD1. J gave up 0 bases and V 0 bases, and 0 bases lay outside the gene matches. Germline CDR1 and CDR2: MNHEY and SVGAGI. This CDR3 has 15 residues. DNA of the CDR3: TGTGCCAGCAGTTACTCGGGACAGGTGAACACTGAAGCTTTCTTT. Residues: CASSYSGQVNTEAFF.

The chain employs TRBV6-5 and TRBJ2-5; TRBD2 matches at 7 bases. CDR3 length: 12 residues. Germline V gene lookup returns CDR1 MNHEY and CDR2 SVGAGI. V lost 6 bases and J lost 11; bases outside the gene matches: 9. The CDR3 spells CASRGAGREQYF. CDR3 nucleotide sequence: TGTGCCAGCAGGGGAGCGGGGCGAGAGCAGTACTTC.

The chain recombines TRBV5-4 with TRBJ2-7, with 7 bases aligning to TRBD1. The CDR3 is made up of 12 amino acids. Losses at the gene ends were 10 bases for V and 5 bases for J; bases not matched to a gene: 9. Germline CDR1 is SGHNT and CDR2 is YYREEE (reference sequence). CDR3 nucleotide sequence: TGTGCCGGAACCACAGGGGACGACGAGCAGTACTTC. It encodes CAGTTGDDEQYF.

The CDR3 DNA reads TGTGCCAGCAGCCGTGAGGGTGTGGGGATCTACAATGAGCAGTTCTTC. Encoded protein: CASSREGVGIYNEQFF. The rearrangement links TRBV5-4 to TRBJ2-1, with D possibly being TRBD2 (5 bases). Germline lookup yields CDR1 SGHNT and CDR2 YYREEE (reference sequence). V lost 4 bases and J lost 3, with 17 bases in between. CDR3 length equals 16 residues.

The chain uses TRBV20-1 and TRBJ1-5, with D perhaps TRBD1 (6 bases). The V end was cut by 5 bases, the J end by 10 bases, with 12 bases between. The CDR3 has 11 amino acids. Per germline, CDR1 DFQATT and CDR2 SNEGSKA (reference sequence). The DNA of the CDR3 is TGCAGTGCTGGTACAGGGTTACCCCAGCATTTT. Translated, it gives CSAGTGLPQHF.

The rearrangement joins TRBV6-1 to TRBJ2-5; 13 bases are shared with TRBD2. This CDR3 has 15 amino acids. Germline trimming cut 10 bases from V and 2 bases from J; bases unmatched to any gene: 7. Germline values: CDR1 MNHNS, CDR2 SASEGT. For the CDR3, the DNA is TGTGCCACCAGAGGACTAGCGGGGGCTCAAGAGACCCAGTACTTC. Translating gives CATRGLAGAQETQYF.

The DNA of the CDR3 is TGTGCCAGCCGCAGTCCCAGGGAGGGGAATGAGCAGTTCTTC. This sequence encodes CASRSPREGNEQFF. This sequence joins TRBV6-5 and TRBJ2-1, with TRBD2 matching over 7 bases. This CDR3 is 14 amino acids long. J lost 7 bases, V lost 8 bases, and 11 bases had no gene match. From germline, CDR1 is MNHEY and CDR2 SVGAGI.

This clone was found once. This chain connects TRBV11-2 to TRBJ1-2; D gene uncertain. The CDR3 sequence is 13 residues long. Trimming pared 3 bases from V and 5 bases from J, leaving 10 bases between. Germline V gives CDR1 SGHAT, CDR2 FQNNGV. The CDR3 bases are TGTGCCAGCAGCTTTGGCGGTCCGTATGGCTACACCTTC. Its translation: CASSFGGPYGYTF. Full variable domain (rest looked up from reference TRBV11-2 and TRBJ1-2): EAGVAQSPRYKIIEKRQSVAFWCNPISGHATLYWYQQILGQGPKLLIQFQNNGVVDDSQLPKDRFSAERLKGVDSTLKIQPAKLEDSAVYLCASSFGGPYGYTFGSGTRLTVV.

This clone is a singleton in its sample. The chain has TRBV5-1 and TRBJ1-3, with D hard to call. The CDR3 extends over 15 amino acids. CDR1 SGHRS and CDR2 YFSETQ come from the germline V gene. With 3 bases removed from V and 2 bases from J, the gap between germline ends came to 12 bases. CDR3 sequence: CASSSGWVPGNTIYF. CDR3 DNA: TGCGCCAGCAGCTCGGGATGGGTCCCTGGAAACACCATATATTTT.

This sequence joins TRBV7-7 and TRBJ2-2; TRBD2 is a possible D gene (6 bases). The CDR3 runs to 14 residues. Germline V lookup: CDR1 SSHAT, CDR2 FNYEAQ (reference sequence). V lost 4 bases to trimming and J lost 7 bases, with 13 bases between them. CDR3 sequence reads: CASSSGLSGGELFF. CDR3 nucleotide sequence: TGTGCCAGCAGCTCGGGACTGAGCGGCGGGGAGCTGTTTTTT.

This chain joins TRBV9 and TRBJ2-7; TRBD1 aligns across 9 bases. The CDR3 consists of 14 residues. Germline V gives CDR1 SGDLS, CDR2 YYNGEE. V trimming: 3 bases; J trimming: 6 bases; junction bases outside the gene matches: 7. For the CDR3, the DNA is TGTGCCAGCAGCGCCGGGACAGGGAACGGCGAGCAGTACTTC. Translation gives CASSAGTGNGEQYF.

The CDR3 reads CASSFGQPYEQYF. The CDR3 DNA reads as TGTGCCAGCAGCTTCGGACAGCCCTACGAGCAGTACTTC. The genes are TRBV11-2 and TRBJ2-7, with D maybe TRBD1 (6 bases). Between the trimmed V and J ends, which lost 3 bases and 2 bases, there was a span of 8 bases. Germline values: CDR1 SGHAT, CDR2 FQNNGV. The CDR3 is 13 residues long.